This T cell receptor (beta chain) comes out of a study of T-cell memory formation after mild COVID-19. Regarding the study as a whole: Cross-reactive memory appears to have joined, as suggested by some responding clones showing up in pre-infection memory. Contracting CD8+ clones were enriched in EMRA, CD4+ mainly in CM and EM.

This clonotype was observed a few times. The antigen remains undetermined. TCRdb ran MiXCR on the 5' RACE reads and lists one entry per CDR3 protein. The sample holds approximately 560,000 distinct CDR3 sequences; roughly 17% are singletons and the top ten take about 8.1%. Germline CDR1 and CDR2: SQVTM and ANQGSEA. V dropped 4 bases and J dropped 7; count of bases not matched to a gene: 8. The CDR3 contains 13 residues. The sequence derives from an adult woman who had mild COVID-19 (a few samples of this study predate the infection). Cell type and time point are not known. The chain links TRBV29-1 to TRBJ2-7, with TRBD1 identical over 9 bases. Sequences were obtained from PBMCs or a T cell subset sorted from them (not recorded which). CDR3 residues: CSVAPTGGREQYF. CDR3 in DNA: TGCAGCGTTGCCCCCACAGGGGGCCGAGAGCAGTACTTC.